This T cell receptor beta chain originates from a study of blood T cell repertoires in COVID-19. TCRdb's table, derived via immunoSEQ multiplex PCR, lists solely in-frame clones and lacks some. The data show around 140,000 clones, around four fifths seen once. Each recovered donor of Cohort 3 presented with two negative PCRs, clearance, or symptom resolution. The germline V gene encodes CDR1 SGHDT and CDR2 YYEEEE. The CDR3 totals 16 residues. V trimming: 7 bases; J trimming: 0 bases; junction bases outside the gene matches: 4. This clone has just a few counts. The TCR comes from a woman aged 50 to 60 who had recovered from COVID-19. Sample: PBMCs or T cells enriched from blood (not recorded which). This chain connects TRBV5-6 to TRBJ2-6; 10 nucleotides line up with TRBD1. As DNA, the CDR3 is TGTGCCAGCGGGGGACAGGGGATCTCTGGGGCCAACGTCCTGACTTTC. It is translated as CASGGQGISGANVLTF.